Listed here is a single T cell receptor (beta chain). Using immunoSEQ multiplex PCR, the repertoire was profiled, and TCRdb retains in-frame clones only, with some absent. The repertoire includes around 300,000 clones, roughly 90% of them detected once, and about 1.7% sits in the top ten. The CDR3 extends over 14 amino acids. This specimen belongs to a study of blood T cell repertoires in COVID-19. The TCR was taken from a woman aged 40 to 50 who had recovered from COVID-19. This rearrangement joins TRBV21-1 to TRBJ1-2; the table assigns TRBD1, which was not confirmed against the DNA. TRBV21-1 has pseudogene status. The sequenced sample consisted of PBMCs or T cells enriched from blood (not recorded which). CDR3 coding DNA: TGTGCCAGCAGCAAAGTAGGGGCGATCTATGGCTACACCTTC. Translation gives CASSKVGAIYGYTF.